These T cell receptor beta chains were read from a single sample in a study of blood T cell repertoires in COVID-19. Only in-frame clones appear in the TCRdb table, and some are missing; sequencing was by immunoSEQ multiplex PCR. The sample lists nearly 250,000 clones, around nine tenths occurring once. Sequencing input: peripheral blood. The origin of the receptors is a woman aged 55-69 years who had recovered from COVID-19. CDR3s include the opening cysteine and the closing phenylalanine or tryptophan. Fields, in order: J gene, CDR3 length, V gene, clone size, D gene, CDR3 DNA, CDR3 protein. A D gene is named only where the DNA matches it firmly. Size is stated for part of the rows, as once, few or many counts, or as a class when the clone is expanded.

>TRBJ2-1|16|TRBV14|-|-
TGTGCCAGCAGCCGCCGGCAGGGCGTTGCTGCCAATGAGCAGTTCTTC
CASSRRQGVAANEQFF
>TRBJ2-7|14|TRBV9|-|TRBD1
TGTGCCAGCAGCGTAGAGGGCGGGACAGGCGAGCAGTACTTC
CASSVEGGTGEQYF
>TRBJ2-2|15|TRBV11-3|-|TRBD1
TGTGCCAGCAGTCTCGGACAGGGGGACACCGGGGAGCTGTTTTTT
CASSLGQGDTGELFF
>TRBJ1-1|15|TRBV27|once|-
TGTGCCAGCAGTTACGGAGGCAGGGGGAACACTGAAGCTTTCTTT
CASSYGGRGNTEAFF
>TRBJ2-1|13|TRBV7-3|-|-
TGTGCCAGCAGCCGCCGAGACGGGGTTGAGCAGTTCTTC
CASSRRDGVEQFF
>TRBJ1-5|21|TRBV5-1|-|TRBD1
TGCGCCAGCAGCTCGGGACAGGTAGGCTACCTAAACAGTCATGGCAATCAGCCCCAGCATTTT
CASSSGQVGYLNSHGNQPQHF
>TRBJ1-6|13|TRBV19|-|TRBD1
TGTGCCAGTAGCAGGACAGGGCCCAAAACCCTCCACTTT
CASSRTGPKTLHF
>TRBJ2-7|17|TRBV28|-|TRBD2
TGTGCCAGCAGCCTTGGACTAGCGGGGGGCCTCACCTACGAGCAGTACTTC
CASSLGLAGGLTYEQYF
>TRBJ1-6|14|TRBV5-4|-|-
TGTGCCAGCAGCTCCCGGGACAATAATTCACCCCTCCACTTT
CASSSRDNNSPLHF
>TRBJ2-1|15|TRBV19|-|TRBD1
TGTGCCAGTACCCTTGGACAGGGGTCCTACAATGAGCAGTTCTTC
CASTLGQGSYNEQFF
>TRBJ1-5|15|TRBV18|-|TRBD1
TGTGCCAGCTCACCCCGGACAGGGAGGAATCAGCCCCAGCATTTT
CASSPRTGRNQPQHF
>TRBJ2-2|15|TRBV19|-|TRBD2
TGTGCCAGTAGTACTAGCGGGGGGTCCACCGGGGAGCTGTTTTTT
CASSTSGGSTGELFF
>TRBJ2-3|16|TRBV7-6|-|TRBD2
TGTGCCAGCAGCTTACTAGCGGGGGGGGGCACAGATACGCAGTATTTT
CASSLLAGGGTDTQYF
>TRBJ2-3|18|TRBV4-1|once|TRBD2
TGCGCCAGCAGCCAAGGTTCCGCGGGGGGGCGGATGGAAGATACGCAGTATTTT
CASSQGSAGGRMEDTQYF
>TRBJ2-7|15|TRBV4-3|-|TRBD2
TGCGCCAGCAGCCAAGGGAGCGGGGGGCTCTACGAGCAGTACTTC
CASSQGSGGLYEQYF
>TRBJ2-3|12|TRBV6-2/TRBV6-3|few|-
TGTGCCAGCAGCCAGGGGCCGGATACGCAGTATTTT
CASSQGPDTQYF
>TRBJ2-5|12|TRBV5-1|-|TRBD1
TGCGCCAGCAGAGACAGGGGGGAGACCCAGTACTTC
CASRDRGETQYF
>TRBJ2-7|14|TRBV21-1|-|-
TGTGCCAGCAGCGCCCGGGACAGGGTCCACGAGCAGTACTTC
CASSARDRVHEQYF
>TRBJ2-2|18|TRBV5-1|-|TRBD1
TGCGCCAGCAGCTTGGAGGGGACAGCGATCTTGAACACCGGGGAGCTGTTTTTT
CASSLEGTAILNTGELFF
>TRBJ2-1|15|TRBV9|-|TRBD2
TGTGCCAGCAGCGTAAGGAGCGGGGGTCGGGATGAGCAGTTCTTC
CASSVRSGGRDEQFF
>TRBJ1-1|16|TRBV11-3|-|TRBD1
TGTGCCAGCAGCTCAGTCAAACAGGGGCTGAACACTGAAGCTTTCTTT
CASSSVKQGLNTEAFF
>TRBJ2-1|15|TRBV7-3|-|TRBD1
TGTGCCAGCAGCTTACTGGGACAGGGGGTAAGGGAGCAGTTCTTC
CASSLLGQGVREQFF
>TRBJ2-2|17|TRBV9|-|TRBD1
TGTGCCAGCAGCGTAGCCCCAGGACAGGGAGTCACCGGGGAGCTGTTTTTT
CASSVAPGQGVTGELFF
>TRBJ2-5|13|TRBV4-2|-|-
TGTGCCAGCAGTCAGGGGAGGGAAGAGACCCAGTACTTC
CASSQGREETQYF
>TRBJ1-2|14|TRBV4-2|-|TRBD1
TGTGCCAGCAGCCAAGATCCGACAGGGAATGGCTACACCTTC
CASSQDPTGNGYTF
>TRBJ2-1|15|TRBV27|once|TRBD1
TGTGCCAGCAGTATCGACAGGGGGACATACAATGAGCAGTTCTTC
CASSIDRGTYNEQFF
>TRBJ1-3|14|TRBV7-2|few|-
TGTGCCAGCAGCTTGCAAGCAGCGGGAAACACCATATATTTT
CASSLQAAGNTIYF
>TRBJ2-5|18|TRBV7-2|-|TRBD2
TGTGCCAGCAGCTCGCCGCCCGGGACTAGCGGGGGCCAGGAGACCCAGTACTTC
CASSSPPGTSGGQETQYF
>TRBJ1-2|13|TRBV7-9|-|-
TGTGCCACCTACGGGATGGCGAGCTATGGCTACACCTTC
CATYGMASYGYTF
>TRBJ2-7|13|TRBV5-6|-|TRBD2
TGTGCCAGCAGCAGCGGGGGTTTCGACGAGCAGTACTTC
CASSSGGFDEQYF
>TRBJ1-1|14|TRBV27|-|-
TGTGCCAGCAGTTTATGGGCAGGAGGCACTGAAGCTTTCTTT
CASSLWAGGTEAFF
>TRBJ2-6|14|TRBV19|-|-
TGTGCCAGTAGTTGGGGGCCTGGGGCCAACGTCCTGACTTTC
CASSWGPGANVLTF
>TRBJ2-7|21|TRBV2|-|TRBD1
TGTGCCAGCAGTGAACCGACGGGACAGGGAACGCAACAGAAGACTTACTACGAGCAGTACTTC
CASSEPTGQGTQQKTYYEQYF
>TRBJ1-5|15|TRBV28|-|-
TGTGCCAGCAGCACCGGGACACTGAGCAATCAGCCCCAGCATTTT
CASSTGTLSNQPQHF
>TRBJ2-7|13|TRBV5-4|-|-
TGTGCCAGCAGCTTGGATACAGGGAATGAGCAGTACTTC
CASSLDTGNEQYF
>TRBJ2-7|17|TRBV3-1/TRBV3-2|-|TRBD2
TGTGCCAGCAGCCATGGACTAGCGGGGGGCGGGATTTACGAGCAGTACTTC
CASSHGLAGGGIYEQYF
>TRBJ1-3|15|TRBV5-1|-|-
TGCGCCAGCACGGAGGGGGGACTAGGAGGAAACACCATATATTTT
CASTEGGLGGNTIYF
>TRBJ2-7|13|TRBV2|-|TRBD2
TGTGCCAGCAGTGGAGCGGGGGGATGGGAGCAGTACTTC
CASSGAGGWEQYF
>TRBJ2-2|14|TRBV11-2|-|TRBD1
TGTGCCAGCAGCAGGACAGGGGGTTGGCTTGAGCTGTTTTTT
CASSRTGGWLELFF
>TRBJ2-7|17|TRBV7-2|-|-
TGTGCCAGCAGCTTAGCGGGCCCAGGAGGTATCTACTACGAGCAGTACTTC
CASSLAGPGGIYYEQYF
>TRBJ2-3|18|TRBV21-1|-|-
TGTGCCAGCAGCAAAAAGGGGCAGGGGGGAACTAGCACAGATACGCAGTATTTT
CASSKKGQGGTSTDTQYF
>TRBJ2-1|14|TRBV10-3|-|TRBD2
TGTGCCATCAGTGCCGGGACTACCTACAATGAGCAGTTCTTC
CAISAGTTYNEQFF
>TRBJ1-2|13|TRBV15|-|TRBD1
TGTGCCACCAGCAGCGCACAGGGGAATGGCTACACCTTC
CATSSAQGNGYTF
>TRBJ2-5|15|TRBV2|-|TRBD1
TGTGCCAGCAGCGGACAGGGGACGTACCAAGAGACCCAGTACTTC
CASSGQGTYQETQYF
>TRBJ2-2|15|TRBV3-1/TRBV3-2|-|-
TGTGCCAGCAGCCTAAGGGGTTTGTACGTTGGGGAGCTGTTTTTT
CASSLRGLYVGELFF
>TRBJ1-2|14|TRBV6-5|-|-
TGTGCCAGCATCGCAGGGTCATGGAACTATGGCTACACCTTC
CASIAGSWNYGYTF
>TRBJ1-2|12|TRBV12-3/TRBV12-4|-|-
TGTGCCAGCAGCCCAATGAACTATGGCTACACCTTC
CASSPMNYGYTF
>TRBJ2-7|16|TRBV6-1|-|-
TGTGCCAGCAGTGAAAGTGGACAGATACGCTCCTACGAGCAGTACTTC
CASSESGQIRSYEQYF
>TRBJ1-3|15|TRBV6-5|once|-
TGTGCCAGCAGTCCCTCGGGGTACTCTGGAAACACCATATATTTT
CASSPSGYSGNTIYF